The source of this TCR beta chain is a study of long-term antiretroviral therapy in people with HIV. Germline CDR1 is LNHDA and CDR2 is SQIVND (reference sequence). The ends lost 7 bases at V and 5 bases at J; junction bases unmatched: 7. The CDR3 has 14 amino acids. General observations from the study: Absence of data on ART adherence, viral resistance or therapy changes was noted.

The immunoSEQ assay was v3.0, run at survey level. The method was immunoSEQ multiplex PCR; TCRdb's version includes in-frame clones alone and lacks a portion of them. Among about 20,000 clones, 90% were seen once, and the ten largest hold 7% to 9.5%. Concerning this clone: What it recognizes is unknown.

This rearrangement joins TRBV19 to TRBJ2-3; 9 bases match TRBD1. This TCR was recovered from a woman aged 25 to 39 with HIV. Source: unsorted PBMCs, taken approximately 4.4 years before starting antiretroviral therapy. CDR3 in DNA: TGTGCCAGTATGGGACAGGGTCCCTTAGATACGCAGTATTTT. This codes for CASMGQGPLDTQYF.